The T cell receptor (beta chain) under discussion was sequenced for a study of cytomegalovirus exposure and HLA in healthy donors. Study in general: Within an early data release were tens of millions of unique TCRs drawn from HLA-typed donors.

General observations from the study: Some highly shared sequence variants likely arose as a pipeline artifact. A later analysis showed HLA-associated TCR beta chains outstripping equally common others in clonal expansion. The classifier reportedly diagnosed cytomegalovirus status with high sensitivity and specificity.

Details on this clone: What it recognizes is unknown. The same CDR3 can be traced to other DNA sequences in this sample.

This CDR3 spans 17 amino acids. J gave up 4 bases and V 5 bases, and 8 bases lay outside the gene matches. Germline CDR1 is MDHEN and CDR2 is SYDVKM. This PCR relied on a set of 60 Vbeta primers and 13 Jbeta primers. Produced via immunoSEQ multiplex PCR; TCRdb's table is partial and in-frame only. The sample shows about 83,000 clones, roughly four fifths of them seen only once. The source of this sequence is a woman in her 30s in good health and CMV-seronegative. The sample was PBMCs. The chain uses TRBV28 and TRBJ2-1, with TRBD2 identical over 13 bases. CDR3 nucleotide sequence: TGTGCCAGCAGTCCTGCCGGGACTAGCGGGGCGTACAATGAGCAGTTCTTC. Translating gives CASSPAGTSGAYNEQFF.